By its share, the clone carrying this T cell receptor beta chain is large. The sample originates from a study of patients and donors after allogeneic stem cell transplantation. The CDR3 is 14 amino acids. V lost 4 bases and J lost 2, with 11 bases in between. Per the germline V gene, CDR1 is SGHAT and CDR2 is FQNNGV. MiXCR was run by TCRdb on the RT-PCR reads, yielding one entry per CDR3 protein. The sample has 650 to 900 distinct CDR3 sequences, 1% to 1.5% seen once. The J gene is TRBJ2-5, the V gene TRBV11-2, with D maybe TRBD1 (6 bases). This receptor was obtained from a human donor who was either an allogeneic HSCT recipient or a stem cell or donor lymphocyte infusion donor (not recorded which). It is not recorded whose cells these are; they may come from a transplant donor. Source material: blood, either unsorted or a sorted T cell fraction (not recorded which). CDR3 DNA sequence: TGTGCCAGCAGCTCTCACAGGGTTCAAGAGACCCAGTACTTC. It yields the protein CASSSHRVQETQYF.